Each of the 20 T cell receptor beta chains below was sequenced from the same sample in a study of post-analysis software for immune sequencing data. Broader study findings: TRBV5-6, TRBV5-1 and TRBV20-1 belonged to a set of a few TRBV segments that were more frequent in patients than controls.

These receptors lack a known antigen. Each TCR beta cDNA library carried unique molecular identifiers. TCRdb passed the PCR reads through MiXCR, listing each CDR3 protein once. There are 350,000 to 450,000 distinct CDR3 sequences in the sample; 39% occur only once, and 7.5% to 8.5% lies in the top ten. The sample taken for sequencing was blood. The origin of the receptors is a girl aged 2 to 10 with multiple sclerosis.

The table lists this clonotype with a few counts. The chain uses TRBV5-1 and TRBJ2-7, with 10 bases that match TRBD1. V was pared by 4 bases and J by 3 bases, with 13 bases of the junction left unmatched. This CDR3 is 17 amino acids long. CDR1 is SGHRS, CDR2 YFSETQ, per germline. CDR3 nucleotides: TGCGCCAGCAGCCGGACAGGGGGGCGTACAGATGACTACGAGCAGTACTTC. It is translated as CASSRTGGRTDDYEQYF.

This clonotype was seen more than once but under ten times. The chain uses TRBV10-3 and TRBJ2-3; 7 positions match TRBD2. The CDR3 has 11 amino acids. The germline V gene has CDR1 ENHRY and CDR2 SYGVKD. Unmatched junction bases numbered 3, after V lost 9 bases and J lost 6 bases. The CDR3 loop reads CAMAGADTQYF. CDR3 nucleotides: TGTGCCATGGCGGGAGCTGATACGCAGTATTTT.

In nucleotides, the CDR3 is TGTGCCAGCAGCTTAGATCGCGGGGGACAGTTCTTC. Residues: CASSLDRGGQFF. The rearrangement uses TRBV7-8 and TRBJ2-1; 7 bases align to TRBD2. This CDR3 has 12 residues. Trimming at V came to 1 base and at J to 13 bases, leaving 4 bases not matched to a gene. In germline, CDR1 is SGHVS, CDR2 FQNEAQ.

This clonotype has more than one count but fewer than ten. The V call is TRBV4-1, the J call TRBJ1-2; a weak D match, TRBD1 (6 bases). V lost 4 bases, J lost 7 bases, and 19 bases lay in between. The germline V gene encodes CDR1 MGHRA and CDR2 YSYEKL. The CDR3 extends over 15 amino acids. The DNA of the CDR3 is TGCGCCAGCAGCCGCGAGCGGGGGGCGTTAGTTGGCTACACCTTC. It is translated as CASSRERGALVGYTF.

The J gene is TRBJ1-2, the V gene TRBV12-3 or TRBV12-4; D is ambiguous. Trimming cost V 4 bases and J 8 bases, with 8 bases left between them. The CDR3 is 11 amino acids. The DNA of the CDR3 is TGTGCCAGCAGTTATGGGGAGGGCTACACCTTC. It translates to CASSYGEGYTF.

This clonotype was picked up one time. One junction end does not reproduce the germline sequence, and a read error may be involved. The genes are TRBV24-1 and TRBJ2-3; D gene unclear. The germline gives CDR1 KGHDR, CDR2 SFDVKD. The CDR3 length is 14 residues. The CDR3 DNA reads TGTACCACCAGTGATACATCTTTCCCAGATACGCAGTATTTT. It encodes CTTSDTSFPDTQYF.

This rearrangement joins TRBV20-1 to TRBJ2-7, with 12 bases matching TRBD2. J gave up 4 bases and V 3 bases, and 7 bases lay outside the gene matches. The CDR3 is made up of 15 amino acids. Germline-derived CDR1 and CDR2 are DFQATT and SNEGSKA (reference sequence). CDR3: CSARRLAGVSYEQYF. The CDR3 DNA reads as TGCAGTGCTAGGAGACTAGCGGGAGTATCTTACGAGCAGTACTTC.

This clonotype was observed a handful of times. The chain employs TRBV27 and TRBJ2-1; 13 bases fit TRBD2. With 6 bases clipped from V and 10 bases from J, the junction kept 12 bases outside the gene matches. The length of the CDR3 is 16 residues. Germline V lookup: CDR1 MNHEY, CDR2 SMNVEV (reference sequence). This CDR3 is CASRFLGTSGTREQFF. The CDR3 bases are TGTGCCAGCAGATTCCTCGGGACTAGCGGGACTCGGGAGCAGTTCTTC.

This clonotype has only a few counts. The J gene is TRBJ1-2, the V gene TRBV12-3 or TRBV12-4; a possible D gene is TRBD1 (6 bases). V was shortened by 6 bases and J by 4 bases, with 12 bases between the two germline ends. The CDR3 loop spans 13 amino acids. CDR3 sequence: CASSRRGAYGYTF. CDR3 nucleotide sequence: TGTGCCAGCAGCCGGAGGGGGGCCTATGGCTACACCTTC.

The chain joins TRBV11-2 to TRBJ2-7; tentative D call: TRBD2 (5 bases). This CDR3 has 13 residues. Between the trimmed V and J ends, which lost 5 bases and 1 base, there was a span of 9 bases. The germline CDR1 and CDR2 sequences are SGHAT and FQNNGV. The chain's CDR3 is CASSVRRSYEQYF. DNA for the CDR3: TGTGCCAGCAGCGTACGGAGGTCCTACGAGCAGTACTTC.

This rearrangement joins TRBV6-5 to TRBJ1-2; the D is unclear. Germline-derived CDR1 and CDR2 are MNHEY and SVGAGI. The CDR3 sequence is 11 residues long. The V and J ends lost 4 bases and 8 bases respectively, with 8 bases between them. CDR3 sequence reads: CASSSPWGYTF. CDR3 sequence (DNA): TGTGCCAGCAGTTCCCCATGGGGCTACACCTTC.

The rearrangement links TRBV20-1 to TRBJ2-7; D gene uncertain. The CDR3 has 13 amino acids. Germline CDR1 reads DFQATT; CDR2 reads SNEGSKA (reference sequence). The V end lost 0 bases, the J end lost 2 bases, and 8 bases lay between the germline ends. CDR3 DNA: TGCAGTGCTAGAGATACCGAGCCCTACGAGCAGTACTTC. This sequence encodes CSARDTEPYEQYF.

This clonotype has just a few counts. CDR3 residues: CASSLEAGPLQETQYF. The CDR3 DNA is TGCGCCAGCAGCTTGGAAGCGGGGCCCCTACAAGAGACCCAGTACTTC. This chain joins TRBV5-1 and TRBJ2-5, with 7 bases that match TRBD2. The CDR3 is 16 amino acids. Germline trimming cut 0 bases from V and 2 bases from J; bases unmatched to any gene: 7. CDR1 SGHRS and CDR2 YFSETQ come from the germline V gene.

This rearrangement joins TRBV7-3 to TRBJ2-5, with D unclear. This CDR3 has 13 residues. V shed 1 base and J shed 3 bases, with 6 bases lying between them. From germline, CDR1 is SGHTA and CDR2 FQGTGA. The CDR3 sequence: CASSLSVEETQYF. As DNA, the CDR3 is TGTGCCAGCAGCTTAAGCGTAGAAGAGACCCAGTACTTC.

This clonotype was detected only a few times. The V gene is TRBV12-3 or TRBV12-4, the J gene TRBJ2-3; TRBD1 matches at 7 bases. The CDR3 sequence is 15 residues long. V lost 6 bases, J lost 2 bases, and 8 bases stayed unmatched. CDR3 bases: TGTGCCAGCAGACCATGGACAGGATACACAGATACGCAGTATTTT. Residues: CASRPWTGYTDTQYF.

The V call is TRBV4-1, the J call TRBJ2-6, with no clear D. The germline V and J ends were trimmed by 2 bases and 4 bases, with 18 bases remaining between them. The CDR3 sequence is 18 residues long. Germline V gene lookup returns CDR1 MGHRA and CDR2 YSYEKL. CDR3 protein: CASSQLEVPSLGANVLTF. In DNA, the CDR3 is TGCGCCAGCAGCCAATTGGAAGTCCCCTCTCTGGGGGCCAACGTCCTGACTTTC.

Concerning this clonotype: The germline gene is not matched at one end of the junction; a read error may be the cause. The rearrangement uses TRBV10-3 and TRBJ2-2; TRBD1 agrees at 9 bases. This CDR3 has 15 residues. Germline V gene sequence: CDR1 ENHRY, CDR2 SYGVKD. CDR3 sequence: CAIQPGQGNTGELFF. Here the CDR3 DNA reads TGTGCCATACAACCGGGACAGGGAAACACCGGAGAGCTGTTTTTT.

This clonotype was recorded a few times. This chain links TRBV28 with TRBJ1-2; D gene unclear. The V end was cut by 2 bases, the J end by 2 bases, with 15 bases between. The germline gives CDR1 MDHEN, CDR2 SYDVKM. The CDR3 spans 16 residues. CDR3 coding DNA: TGTGCCAGCAGTTTAAGGCGGGGTGGTAGAAACTATGGCTACACCTTC. It is translated as CASSLRRGGRNYGYTF.

In its sample, this clonotype was seen a few times. J is TRBJ1-6 and V is TRBV9, with D tentatively TRBD1 (6 bases). The V and J ends lost 3 bases and 0 bases respectively, with 16 bases between them. This CDR3 has 18 amino acids. In germline, CDR1 is SGDLS, CDR2 YYNGEE. The chain's CDR3 is CASSGGTGSLSYNSPLHF. The CDR3 DNA reads TGTGCCAGCAGCGGCGGAACAGGGTCCCTCTCCTATAATTCACCCCTCCACTTT.

A remark on this clonotype: This clone may be a read error of a much larger clone one base away. This chain links TRBV29-1 with TRBJ1-2; no firm D call. The V and J ends lost 4 bases and 3 bases respectively, with 12 bases between them. CDR1 and CDR2 (germline): SQVTM, ANQGSEA. The CDR3 is made up of 13 amino acids. CDR3 amino acids: CSVAFGGDYGYTF. DNA of the CDR3: TGCAGCGTTGCATTCGGCGGGGACTATGGCTACACCTTC.